These 10 T cell receptor beta chains came from one sample sequenced in a study of blood T cell repertoires in COVID-19. Method: immunoSEQ multiplex PCR; TCRdb's copy keeps in-frame clones and lacks some. The table records over 250,000 clones, more than 80% of them present only once. Source material: PBMCs or T cells enriched from blood (not recorded which). Receptor source: a young woman who had recovered from COVID-19.

This chain joins TRBV4-1 and TRBJ1-6, with 7 positions matching TRBD1. The CDR3 extends over 15 amino acids. The germline V gene encodes CDR1 MGHRA and CDR2 YSYEKL. V lost 4 bases to trimming and J lost 6 bases; unmatched junction nucleotides: 6. CDR3 sequence: CASSPKGDSNSPLHF. The CDR3 DNA is TGCGCCAGCAGCCCCAAGGGGGACAGTAATTCACCCCTCCACTTT.

The chain recombines TRBV7-2 with TRBJ1-5; D is unclear. CDR1 is SGHTA and CDR2 is FQGNSA in the germline V gene. Trimming took 1 base from V and 0 from J, leaving 10 bases between them. The CDR3 has 16 residues. CDR3 region: CASSLGAVNSNQPQHF. In DNA, the CDR3 is TGTGCCAGCAGCTTAGGGGCAGTAAATAGCAATCAGCCCCAGCATTTT.

This clone showed up just once. The gene calls are TRBV12-3 or TRBV12-4 and TRBJ2-7, with D tentatively TRBD1 (6 bases). There are 12 residues in the CDR3. V lost 4 bases to trimming and J lost 4 bases, with 8 bases between them. The CDR3 spells CASSSGQYEQYF. The DNA of the CDR3 is TGTGCCAGCAGTTCCGGACAGTACGAGCAGTACTTC.

The chain employs TRBV5-6 and TRBJ1-3, with 9 bases that match TRBD1. Trimming removed 1 base from V and 3 bases from J; junction bases left unmatched: 5. The CDR3 sequence is 16 residues long. CDR1 SGHDT and CDR2 YYEEEE come from the germline V gene. The CDR3 DNA sequence: TGTGCCAGCAGCTTGCCCCTGACAGGGGGTGGAAACACCATATATTTT. Translation: CASSLPLTGGGNTIYF.

The rearrangement joins TRBV10-3 to TRBJ2-7, with 8 bases aligning to TRBD2. CDR1 and CDR2 (germline): ENHRY, SYGVKD. V lost 6 bases to trimming and J lost 5 bases; unmatched junction nucleotides: 12. The CDR3 covers 15 residues. The CDR3: CAIRGGAGVNDEQYF. In DNA, the CDR3 is TGTGCCATCAGGGGGGGAGCGGGAGTAAATGACGAGCAGTACTTC.

This clone appeared a single time. V usage is TRBV5-4 and J usage is TRBJ2-5; D is perhaps TRBD1 (6 bases). This CDR3 comprises 14 residues. Germline CDR1 and CDR2: SGHNT and YYREEE (reference sequence). Trimming removed 4 bases from V and 4 bases from J, with 14 bases in between. This CDR3 reads CASSTRTGRETQYF. The CDR3 DNA follows: TGTGCCAGCAGCACCAGAACAGGGAGAGAGACCCAGTACTTC.

This chain uses TRBV7-6 with TRBJ1-2; 7 bases align to TRBD1. The CDR3 is made up of 15 amino acids. The ends lost 5 bases at V and 3 bases at J; junction bases unmatched: 9. Germline loops: CDR1 SGHVS, CDR2 FNYEAQ. CDR3 bases: TGTGCCAGCAGCACGGCGGGGACAGACGACTATGGCTACACCTTC. This sequence encodes CASSTAGTDDYGYTF.

The chain links TRBV4-1 to TRBJ2-3; weak D call: TRBD2 (6 bases). CDR1 is MGHRA and CDR2 is YSYEKL in the germline V gene. The CDR3 contains 17 residues. V dropped 0 bases and J dropped 5 bases, with 18 bases sitting between them. CDR3 residues: CASSQDPLAQRVDTQYF. In DNA, the CDR3 is TGCGCCAGCAGCCAAGATCCACTAGCCCAGAGGGTAGATACGCAGTATTTT.

This clone was found a few times. The chain joins TRBV2 to TRBJ1-5; D is perhaps TRBD1 (6 bases). Germline V gives CDR1 SNHLY, CDR2 FYNNEI. The ends were cut back, 6 bases at V and 6 bases at J, with 12 bases in the middle. The CDR3 is made up of 13 amino acids. The CDR3 sequence: CASSTSTGQPQHF. CDR3 bases: TGTGCCAGCAGCACTTCGACAGGTCAGCCCCAGCATTTT. The variable domain in full, completed from reference TRBV2 and TRBJ1-5, reads EPEVTQTPSHQVTQMGQEVILRCVPISNHLYFYWYRQILGQKVEFLVSFYNNEISEKSEIFDDQFSVERPDGSNFTLKIRSTKLEDSAMYFCASSTSTGQPQHFGDGTRLSIL.

The rearrangement uses TRBV6-5 and TRBJ1-5, with D perhaps matching TRBD1 (6 bases). Looked up from germline, CDR1 is MNHEY and CDR2 is SVGAGI. This CDR3 has 15 residues. V lost 7 bases, J lost 1 base, and 14 bases lay in between. The CDR3 nucleotides are TGTGCCAGCAAATCTATAACAGGGAGCAATCAGCCCCAGCATTTT. Its protein product is CASKSITGSNQPQHF.